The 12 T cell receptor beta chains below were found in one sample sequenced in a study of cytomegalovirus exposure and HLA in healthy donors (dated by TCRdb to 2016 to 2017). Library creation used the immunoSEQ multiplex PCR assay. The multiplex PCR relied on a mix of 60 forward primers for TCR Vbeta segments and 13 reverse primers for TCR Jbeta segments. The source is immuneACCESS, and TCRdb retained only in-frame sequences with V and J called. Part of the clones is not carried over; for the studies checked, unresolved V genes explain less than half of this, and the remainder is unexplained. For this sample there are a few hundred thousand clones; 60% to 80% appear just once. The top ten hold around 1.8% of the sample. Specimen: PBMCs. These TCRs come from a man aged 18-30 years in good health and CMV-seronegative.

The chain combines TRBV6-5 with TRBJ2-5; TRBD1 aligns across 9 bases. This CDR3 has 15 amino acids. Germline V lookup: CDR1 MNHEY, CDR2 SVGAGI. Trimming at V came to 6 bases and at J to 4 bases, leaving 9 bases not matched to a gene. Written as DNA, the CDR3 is TGTGCCAGCAGCCGGACGGACAGGGGAAGAGAGACCCAGTACTTC. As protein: CASSRTDRGRETQYF.

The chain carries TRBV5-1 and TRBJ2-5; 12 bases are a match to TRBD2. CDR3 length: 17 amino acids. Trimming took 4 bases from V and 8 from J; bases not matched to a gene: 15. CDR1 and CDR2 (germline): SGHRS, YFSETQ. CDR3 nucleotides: TGCGCCAGCAGCCCCGGACTAGCGGGGCTGTGGGCTCCCACCCAGTACTTC. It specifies CASSPGLAGLWAPTQYF.

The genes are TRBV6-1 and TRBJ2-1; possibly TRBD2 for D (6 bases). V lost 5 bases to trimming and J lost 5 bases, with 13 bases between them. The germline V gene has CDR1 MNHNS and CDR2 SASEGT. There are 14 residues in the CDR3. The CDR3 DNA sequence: TGTGCCAGCAGTTCCGGGACTCTCGACAATGAGCAGTTCTTC. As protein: CASSSGTLDNEQFF.

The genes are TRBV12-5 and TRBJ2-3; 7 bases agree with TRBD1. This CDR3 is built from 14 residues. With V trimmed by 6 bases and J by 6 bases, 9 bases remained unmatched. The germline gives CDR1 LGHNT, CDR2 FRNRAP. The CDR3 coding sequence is TGTGCTAGTGGACAAAGGGGGCTTCAGGATACGCAGTATTTT. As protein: CASGQRGLQDTQYF.

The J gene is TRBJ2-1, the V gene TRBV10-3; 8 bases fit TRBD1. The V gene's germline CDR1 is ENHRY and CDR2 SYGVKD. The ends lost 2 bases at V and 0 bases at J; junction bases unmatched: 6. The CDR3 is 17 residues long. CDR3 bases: TGTGCCATCAGTGAGGGGACAGGTCCCGTCTCCTACAATGAGCAGTTCTTC. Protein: CAISEGTGPVSYNEQFF.

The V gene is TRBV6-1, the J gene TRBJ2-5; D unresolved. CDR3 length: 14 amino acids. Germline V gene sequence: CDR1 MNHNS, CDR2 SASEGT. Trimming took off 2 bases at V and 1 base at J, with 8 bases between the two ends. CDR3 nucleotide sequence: TGTGCCAGCAGTGAATTTGGGCCCCAAGAGACCCAGTACTTC. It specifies CASSEFGPQETQYF.

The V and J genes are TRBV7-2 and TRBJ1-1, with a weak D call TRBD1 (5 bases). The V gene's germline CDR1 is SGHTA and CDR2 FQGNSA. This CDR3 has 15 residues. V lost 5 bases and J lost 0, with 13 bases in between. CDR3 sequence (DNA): TGTGCCAGCAGCGTATTCAGGGTCATGAACACTGAAGCTTTCTTT. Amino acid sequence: CASSVFRVMNTEAFF.

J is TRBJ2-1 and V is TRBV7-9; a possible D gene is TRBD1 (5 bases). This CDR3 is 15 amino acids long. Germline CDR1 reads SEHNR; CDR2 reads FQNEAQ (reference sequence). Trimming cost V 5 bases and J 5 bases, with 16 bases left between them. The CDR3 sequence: CASSQRGGSDNEQFF. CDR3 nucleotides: TGTGCCAGCAGCCAAAGGGGTGGATCCGACAATGAGCAGTTCTTC.

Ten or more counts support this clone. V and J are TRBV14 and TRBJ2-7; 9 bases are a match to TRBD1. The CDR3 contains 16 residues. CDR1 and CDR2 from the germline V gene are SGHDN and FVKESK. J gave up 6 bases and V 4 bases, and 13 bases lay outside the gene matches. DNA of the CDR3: TGTGCCAGCAGCCCAAGACCTGGGACAGGGTCTATCGAGCAGTACTTC. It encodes CASSPRPGTGSIEQYF. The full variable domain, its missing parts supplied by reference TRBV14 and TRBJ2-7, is EAGVTQFPSHSVIEKGQTVTLRCDPISGHDNLYWYRRVMGKEIKFLLHFVKESKQDESGMPNNRFLAERTGGTYSTLKVQPAELEDSGVYFCASSPRPGTGSIEQYFGPGTRLTVT.

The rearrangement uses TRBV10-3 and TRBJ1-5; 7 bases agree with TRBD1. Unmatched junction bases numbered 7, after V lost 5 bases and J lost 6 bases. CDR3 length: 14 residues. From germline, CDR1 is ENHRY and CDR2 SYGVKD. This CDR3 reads CAISTRQGSQPQHF. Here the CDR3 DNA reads TGTGCCATCAGTACCCGACAGGGATCTCAGCCCCAGCATTTT.

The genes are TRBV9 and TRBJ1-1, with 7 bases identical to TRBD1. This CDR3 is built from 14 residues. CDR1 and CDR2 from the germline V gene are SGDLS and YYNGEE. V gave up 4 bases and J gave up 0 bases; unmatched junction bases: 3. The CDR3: CASSPGQVNTEAFF. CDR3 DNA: TGTGCCAGCAGCCCTGGACAGGTGAACACTGAAGCTTTCTTT.

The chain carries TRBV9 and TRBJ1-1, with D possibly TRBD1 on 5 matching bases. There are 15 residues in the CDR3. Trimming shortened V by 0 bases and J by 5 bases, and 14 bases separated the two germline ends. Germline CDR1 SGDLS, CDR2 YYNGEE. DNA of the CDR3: TGTGCCAGCAGCGTAGGAGTGGGGCTAGGGACTGAAGCTTTCTTT. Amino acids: CASSVGVGLGTEAFF.